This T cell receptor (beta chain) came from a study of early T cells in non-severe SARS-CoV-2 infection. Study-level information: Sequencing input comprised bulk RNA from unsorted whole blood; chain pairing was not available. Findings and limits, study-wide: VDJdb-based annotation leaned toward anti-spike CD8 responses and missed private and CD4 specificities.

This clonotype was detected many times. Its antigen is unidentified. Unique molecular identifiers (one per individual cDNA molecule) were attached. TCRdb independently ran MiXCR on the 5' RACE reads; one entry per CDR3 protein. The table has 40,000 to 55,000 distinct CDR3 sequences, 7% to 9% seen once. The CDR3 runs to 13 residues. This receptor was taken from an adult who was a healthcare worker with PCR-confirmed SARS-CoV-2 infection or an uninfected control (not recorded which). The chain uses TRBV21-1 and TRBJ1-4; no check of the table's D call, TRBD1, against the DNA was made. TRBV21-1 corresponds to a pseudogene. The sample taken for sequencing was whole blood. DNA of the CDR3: TGTGCCAGCAGTGGGGGGCTTAATGAAAAACTGTTTTTT. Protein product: CASSGGLNEKLFF.